One sample yielded the 27 T cell receptor beta chains listed below, sequenced in a study of response to subunit inactivated influenza vaccine. One entry per CDR3 protein results from TCRdb running MiXCR on the RT-PCR reads. This sample yields 500,000 to 550,000 distinct CDR3 sequences, of which approximately 7.3% are seen a single time; over 10% belongs to the top ten. The material sequenced was PBMCs from blood, taken less than 25 months after vaccination. The receptors stem from a man between 50 and 70 years old who received an inactivated influenza vaccine.

This clonotype was counted many times. The V gene is TRBV20-1, the J gene TRBJ2-5, with a tentative D call TRBD1 (5 bases). Germline lookup yields CDR1 DFQATT and CDR2 SNEGSKA (reference sequence). V dropped 0 bases and J dropped 3 bases, with 8 bases sitting between them. This CDR3 spans 13 amino acids. The CDR3 is CSARETEEETQYF. The CDR3 nucleotides read TGCAGTGCTAGAGAGACAGAAGAAGAGACCCAGTACTTC.

This clonotype showed up many times. The J gene is TRBJ2-1, the V gene TRBV29-1, with 10 positions matching TRBD2. The germline V gene encodes CDR1 SQVTM and CDR2 ANQGSEA. V trimming: 5 bases; J trimming: 3 bases; junction bases outside the gene matches: 10. The CDR3 spans 16 residues. Here the CDR3 reads CSVIVGASGSYNEQFF. DNA of the CDR3: TGCAGCGTTATCGTGGGCGCTAGCGGGAGCTACAATGAGCAGTTCTTC.

This clonotype was counted a few times. The chain joins TRBV6-1 to TRBJ2-2; tentatively, D is TRBD2 (5 bases). Germline loops: CDR1 MNHNS, CDR2 SASEGT. Trimming removed 7 bases from V and 5 bases from J, with 20 bases in between. The CDR3 has 16 amino acids. CDR3 in DNA: TGTGCCAGCAAACCAAGCTGGGGTCGAGGGACCGGGGAGCTGTTTTTT. Translated: CASKPSWGRGTGELFF.

This clonotype was detected many times. The rearrangement uses TRBV5-1 and TRBJ2-1; unclear D gene. V was pared by 0 bases and J by 7 bases, with 14 bases between. The CDR3 loop spans 15 amino acids. Germline-derived CDR1 and CDR2 are SGHRS and YFSETQ. The CDR3 nucleotides read TGCGCCAGCAGCTTGGGCGGCGCCACATATAATGAGCAGTTCTTC. Protein: CASSLGGATYNEQFF.

The chain employs TRBV7-8 and TRBJ2-3; 11 bases align to TRBD2. J gave up 2 bases and V 1 base, and 8 bases lay outside the gene matches. The CDR3 runs to 18 residues. Germline-derived CDR1 and CDR2 are SGHVS and FQNEAQ. CDR3 residues: CASSLGSLAGGYTDTQYF. CDR3 DNA sequence: TGTGCCAGCAGCTTAGGGAGTCTAGCGGGGGGCTACACAGATACGCAGTATTTT.

This clonotype was counted only a few times. This chain links TRBV3-1 with TRBJ1-6; tentative D call: TRBD1 (5 bases). Germline V gene sequence: CDR1 LGHDT, CDR2 YNNKEL (reference sequence). CDR3 length: 15 amino acids. Trimming stripped 4 bases from V and 10 bases from J, with 17 bases between. CDR3 nucleotide sequence: TGTGCCAGCAGCCCGGACTGGTTCCAGGGCTCACCCCTCCACTTT. Protein product: CASSPDWFQGSPLHF. The complete variable domain, with remaining parts taken from reference TRBV3-1 and TRBJ1-6, reads DTAVSQTPKYLVTQMGNDKSIKCEQNLGHDTMYWYKQDSKKFLKIMFSYNNKELIINETVPNRFSPKSPDKAHLNLHINSLELGDSAVYFCASSPDWFQGSPLHFGNGTRLTVT.

Only a few counts were recorded for this clonotype. The rearrangement uses TRBV12-3 or TRBV12-4 and TRBJ2-1; either TRBD1 or TRBD2 may fit D (6 bases each). CDR3 length: 16 residues. With 7 bases removed from V and 0 bases from J, the gap between germline ends came to 16 bases. The CDR3 coding sequence is TGTGCCAGCAACCAATTCGGAGGGGGCTCCTACAATGAGCAGTTCTTC. Amino acid sequence: CASNQFGGGSYNEQFF.

The V call is TRBV20-1, the J call TRBJ1-6, with D perhaps matching TRBD1 (5 bases). Germline-derived CDR1 and CDR2 are DFQATT and SNEGSKA (reference sequence). V was trimmed by 0 bases and J by 2 bases, leaving 11 bases between them. This CDR3 region has 16 residues. The CDR3 bases are TGCAGTGCTAGAGAGGGGGGACGTGCCTATAATTCACCCCTCCACTTT. Translated: CSAREGGRAYNSPLHF.

This clonotype showed up just a few times. The V call is TRBV9, the J call TRBJ2-3; D not certain. CDR3 size: 15 residues. The germline V and J ends were trimmed by 0 bases and 3 bases, with 11 bases remaining between them. Germline V lookup: CDR1 SGDLS, CDR2 YYNGEE. CDR3 sequence reads: CASSVARGGTDTQYF. The CDR3 nucleotides are TGTGCCAGCAGCGTAGCTAGAGGTGGGACAGATACGCAGTATTTT.

This clonotype was picked up a small number of times. V and J are TRBV20-1 and TRBJ2-1; D remains ambiguous. Trimming stripped 2 bases from V and 5 bases from J, with 19 bases between. The CDR3 extends over 16 amino acids. Germline assignment: CDR1 DFQATT and CDR2 SNEGSKA (reference sequence). CDR3 sequence reads: CSARIQLRDWDNEQFF. In nucleotides, the CDR3 is TGCAGTGCTAGAATACAGCTTAGGGATTGGGACAATGAGCAGTTCTTC.

In this sample, this clonotype turned up a few times. The chain couples TRBV29-1 to TRBJ2-1; D may be TRBD1 (5 bases). CDR1 SQVTM and CDR2 ANQGSEA come from the germline V gene. This CDR3 contains 13 residues. V lost 4 bases, J lost 5 bases, and 12 bases lay in between. Here the CDR3 reads CSVGGRAHNEQFF. CDR3 coding DNA: TGCAGCGTTGGGGGCCGGGCTCACAATGAGCAGTTCTTC.

This clonotype was counted at least ten times. This chain links TRBV30 with TRBJ2-7; D call uncertain. Germline values: CDR1 GTSNPN, CDR2 SVGIG (reference sequence). The CDR3 length is 12 residues. Trimming took 3 bases from V and 0 from J, leaving 6 bases between them. The CDR3 DNA follows: TGTGCCTGGAGGGACGACTCCTACGAGCAGTACTTC. Translation: CAWRDDSYEQYF.

This clonotype has more than one count but fewer than ten. This chain connects TRBV6-1 to TRBJ1-1; D may be TRBD1 (6 bases). Between the trimmed V and J ends, which lost 6 bases and 0 bases, there was a span of 11 bases. Germline lookup yields CDR1 MNHNS and CDR2 SASEGT. This CDR3 contains 14 residues. CDR3 coding DNA: TGTGCCAGCAGAGAAAGGGGGTTGAACACTGAAGCTTTCTTT. It codes for CASRERGLNTEAFF.

There are many counts of this clonotype. The chain links TRBV5-1 to TRBJ2-6; D not certain. Trimming took off 4 bases at V and 7 bases at J, with 9 bases between the two ends. Germline V lookup: CDR1 SGHRS, CDR2 YFSETQ. The CDR3 has 13 amino acids. The DNA of the CDR3 is TGCGCCAGCAGCAACCGGGCCGCCAACGTCCTGACTTTC. As protein: CASSNRAANVLTF.

The table lists this clonotype with a few counts. This chain uses TRBV6-4 with TRBJ2-1; 15 bases fit TRBD2. Germline CDR1 and CDR2: MRHNA and SNTAGT. The CDR3 consists of 19 residues. The junction had 18 bases not matched to a gene; V was cut back by 5 bases and J by 10 bases. DNA of the CDR3: TGTGCCAGCAGTCCCTTCTACTCAGTCGGGGGACTAGCGGGGGGAGAGCAGTTCTTC. Translation gives CASSPFYSVGGLAGGEQFF.

The CDR3 protein is CSARAPGQGINEQFF. Here the CDR3 DNA reads TGCAGTGCTAGAGCGCCGGGACAGGGGATCAATGAGCAGTTCTTC. The gene calls are TRBV20-1 and TRBJ2-1; 10 bases agree with TRBD1. This CDR3 is built from 15 residues. Trimming cost V 1 base and J 6 bases; bases outside gene matches: 6. Germline values: CDR1 DFQATT, CDR2 SNEGSKA (reference sequence).

V is TRBV10-2 and J is TRBJ2-1, with 7 nucleotides matching TRBD1. CDR1 and CDR2 (germline): WSHSY, SAAADI. CDR3 length equals 14 residues. J was trimmed by 2 bases and V by 4 bases; bases with no gene match: 2. The CDR3 spells CASSVQGAYNEQFF. The CDR3 region has the DNA TGCGCCAGCAGTGTCCAGGGGGCCTACAATGAGCAGTTCTTC.

This clonotype was counted many times. The chain joins TRBV10-2 to TRBJ2-5, with D unresolved. Germline CDR1 is WSHSY and CDR2 is SAAADI. The V and J ends lost 0 bases and 5 bases respectively, with 4 bases between them. The CDR3 spans 12 residues. CDR3 in DNA: TGCGCCAGCAGTGAGTCGGGGGAGACCCAGTACTTC. Protein product: CASSESGETQYF.

This clonotype was picked up a small number of times. The gene calls are TRBV6-5 and TRBJ2-2; 8 bases align to TRBD2. The J segment lost 7 bases and the V segment lost 7 bases, leaving 8 bases of the junction unmatched. CDR3 length: 14 residues. Germline V gene sequence: CDR1 MNHEY, CDR2 SVGAGI. Here the CDR3 DNA reads TGTGCCAGCATTTCGGGAGGGGCGCGCGGGGAGCTGTTTTTT. It yields the protein CASISGGARGELFF.

This clonotype has a handful of counts. V is TRBV20-1 and J is TRBJ1-5; no clear D. This CDR3 is 14 amino acids long. Germline V CDR1 and CDR2: DFQATT, SNEGSKA (reference sequence). The germline V and J ends were trimmed by 1 base and 1 base, with 8 bases remaining between them. The CDR3: CSARVAASNQPQHF. The DNA for the CDR3 is TGCAGTGCTAGAGTGGCAGCCAGCAATCAGCCCCAGCATTTT.

This clonotype showed up just a few times. V gene TRBV5-5 combines with J gene TRBJ2-1, with no clear D. Trimming stripped 0 bases from V and 3 bases from J, with 10 bases between. There are 15 residues in the CDR3. Germline CDR1 reads SGHKS; CDR2 reads YYEKEE (reference sequence). For the CDR3, the DNA is TGTGCCAGCAGCTTGGAAGTTTGGGGCTACAATGAGCAGTTCTTC. This gives the protein CASSLEVWGYNEQFF.

At least ten counts were recorded for this clonotype. The chain combines TRBV18 with TRBJ2-3; D gene uncertain. V was pared by 2 bases and J by 6 bases, with 15 bases between. Germline loops: CDR1 KGHSH, CDR2 LQKENI. This CDR3 contains 15 residues. The CDR3 spells CASSPLISGRDTQYF. CDR3 nucleotide sequence: TGTGCCAGCTCACCATTGATTTCGGGTCGGGATACGCAGTATTTT.

The chain recombines TRBV20-1 with TRBJ2-1; TRBD2 matches at 10 bases. Germline CDR1 DFQATT, CDR2 SNEGSKA (reference sequence). The CDR3 contains 14 residues. The junction had 3 bases not matched to a gene; V was cut back by 0 bases and J by 7 bases. CDR3 in amino acids: CSARETSGTNEQFF. DNA for the CDR3: TGCAGTGCTAGAGAAACTAGCGGGACTAATGAGCAGTTCTTC.

The chain has TRBV5-1 and TRBJ2-5; TRBD1 matches 9 bases. The germline CDR1 and CDR2 sequences are SGHRS and YFSETQ. V gave up 4 bases and J gave up 1 base; unmatched junction bases: 2. This CDR3 contains 14 residues. The CDR3 reads CASSGDRAQETQYF. The CDR3 bases are TGCGCCAGCAGCGGGGACAGGGCCCAAGAGACCCAGTACTTC.

J is TRBJ2-7 and V is TRBV24-1, with D possibly TRBD2 on 6 matching bases. Germline V gene lookup returns CDR1 KGHDR and CDR2 SFDVKD. This CDR3 region has 11 residues. Trimming removed 5 bases at V and 6 bases at J, with 7 bases between. In DNA, the CDR3 is TGTGCCACCAGTGTGGGGGGCGAGCAGTACTTC. It is translated as CATSVGGEQYF.

This clonotype has only a few counts. The V gene is TRBV4-3, the J gene TRBJ1-2; tentatively, D is TRBD1 (6 bases). Germline CDR1 and CDR2: LGHNA and YSLEER. The CDR3 is 12 residues long. V was cut by 1 base and J by 8 bases, with 8 bases left in between. CDR3 bases: TGCGCCAGCAGCCAAGCGGGGGCCGGCTACACCTTC. It encodes CASSQAGAGYTF.

This clonotype was counted a few times. This chain uses TRBV3-1 with TRBJ2-1; 7 bases are a match to TRBD2. J was trimmed by 3 bases and V by 4 bases; bases with no gene match: 9. This CDR3 contains 16 residues. CDR1 is LGHDT, CDR2 YNNKEL, per germline (reference sequence). This chain's CDR3 is CASSLEGGRVYNEQFF. DNA for the CDR3: TGTGCCAGCAGCCTGGAGGGCGGGAGAGTCTACAATGAGCAGTTCTTC.